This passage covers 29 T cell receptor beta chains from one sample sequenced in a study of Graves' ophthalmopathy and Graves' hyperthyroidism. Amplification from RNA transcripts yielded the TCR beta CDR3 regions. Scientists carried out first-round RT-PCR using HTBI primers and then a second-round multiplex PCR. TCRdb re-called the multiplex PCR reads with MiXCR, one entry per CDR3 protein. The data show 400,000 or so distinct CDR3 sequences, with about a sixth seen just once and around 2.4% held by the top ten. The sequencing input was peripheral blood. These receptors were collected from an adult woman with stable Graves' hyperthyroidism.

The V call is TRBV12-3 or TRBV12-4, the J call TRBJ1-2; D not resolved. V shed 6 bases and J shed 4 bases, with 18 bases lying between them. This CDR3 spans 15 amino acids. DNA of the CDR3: TGTGCCAGCAGCCCAATAATGGAGGGAGGCTATGGCTACACCTTC. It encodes CASSPIMEGGYGYTF.

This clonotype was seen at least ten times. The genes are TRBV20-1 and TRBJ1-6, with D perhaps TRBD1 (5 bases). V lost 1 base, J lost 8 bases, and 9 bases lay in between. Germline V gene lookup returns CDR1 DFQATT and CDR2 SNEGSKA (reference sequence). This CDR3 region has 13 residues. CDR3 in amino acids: CSARGQQDSPLHF. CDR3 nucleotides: TGCAGTGCTAGAGGGCAACAGGATTCACCCCTCCACTTT.

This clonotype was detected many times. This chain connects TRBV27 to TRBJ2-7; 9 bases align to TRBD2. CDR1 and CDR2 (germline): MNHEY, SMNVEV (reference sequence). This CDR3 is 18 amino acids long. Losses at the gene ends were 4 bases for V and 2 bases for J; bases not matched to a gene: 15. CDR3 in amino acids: CASSSTPPLAGTTYEQYF. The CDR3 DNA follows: TGTGCCAGCAGTTCAACGCCACCACTAGCGGGTACGACCTACGAGCAGTACTTC.

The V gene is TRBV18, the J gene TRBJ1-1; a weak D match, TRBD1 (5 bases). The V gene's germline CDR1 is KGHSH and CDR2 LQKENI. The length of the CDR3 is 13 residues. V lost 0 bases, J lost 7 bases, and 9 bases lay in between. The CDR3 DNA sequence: TGTGCCAGCTCACCACCGACAGTCAATGAAGCTTTCTTT. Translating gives CASSPPTVNEAFF.

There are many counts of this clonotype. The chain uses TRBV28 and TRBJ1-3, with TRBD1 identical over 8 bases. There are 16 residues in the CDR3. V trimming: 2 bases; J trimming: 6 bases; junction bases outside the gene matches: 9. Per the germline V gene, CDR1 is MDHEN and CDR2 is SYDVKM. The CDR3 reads CASSLGGQEELNTIYF. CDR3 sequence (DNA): TGTGCCAGCAGTTTAGGGGGACAGGAAGAGTTAAACACCATATATTTT.

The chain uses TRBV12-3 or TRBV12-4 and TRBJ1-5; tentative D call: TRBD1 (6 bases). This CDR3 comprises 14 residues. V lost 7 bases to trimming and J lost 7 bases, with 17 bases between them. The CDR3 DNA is TGTGCCAGCACTCCTTCGTGGGGGGCCCAGCCCCAGCATTTT. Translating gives CASTPSWGAQPQHF.

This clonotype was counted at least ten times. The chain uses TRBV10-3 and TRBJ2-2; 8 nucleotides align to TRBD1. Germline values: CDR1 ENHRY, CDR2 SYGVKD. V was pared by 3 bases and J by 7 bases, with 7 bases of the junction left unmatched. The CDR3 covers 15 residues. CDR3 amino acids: CAISDRTGIDGELFF. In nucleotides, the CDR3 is TGTGCCATCAGTGATCGGACAGGGATAGACGGGGAGCTGTTTTTT.

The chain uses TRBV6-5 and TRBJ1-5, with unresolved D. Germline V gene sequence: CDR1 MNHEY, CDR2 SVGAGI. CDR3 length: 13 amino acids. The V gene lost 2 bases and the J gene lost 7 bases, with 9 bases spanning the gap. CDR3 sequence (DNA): TGTGCCAGCAGTTACGGGGAGCGACAGCCCCAGCATTTT. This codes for CASSYGERQPQHF.

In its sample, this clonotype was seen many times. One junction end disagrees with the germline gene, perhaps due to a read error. CDR3 DNA sequence: TGCGCCAGCAGTTACTCGAGTGTCAGGGGAGAGACCCAGTACTTC. Its translation: CASSYSSVRGETQYF. V gene TRBV6-5 combines with J gene TRBJ2-5; perhaps TRBD1 as D (6 bases). This CDR3 spans 15 amino acids. Germline V gene sequence: CDR1 MNHEY, CDR2 SVGAGI.

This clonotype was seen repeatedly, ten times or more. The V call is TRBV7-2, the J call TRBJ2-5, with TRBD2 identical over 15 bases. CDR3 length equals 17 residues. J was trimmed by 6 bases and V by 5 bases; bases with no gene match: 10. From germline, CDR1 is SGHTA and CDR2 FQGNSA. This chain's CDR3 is CASSQGLAGGNPKTQYF. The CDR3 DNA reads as TGTGCCAGCAGCCAGGGACTAGCGGGAGGAAATCCAAAGACCCAGTACTTC.

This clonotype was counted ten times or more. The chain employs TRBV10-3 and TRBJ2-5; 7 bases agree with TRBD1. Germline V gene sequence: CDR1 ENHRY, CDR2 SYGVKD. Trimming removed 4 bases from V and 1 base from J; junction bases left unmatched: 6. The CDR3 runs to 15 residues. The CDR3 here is CAISAAGGSQETQYF. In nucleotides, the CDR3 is TGTGCCATCAGTGCGGCAGGGGGTTCCCAAGAGACCCAGTACTTC.

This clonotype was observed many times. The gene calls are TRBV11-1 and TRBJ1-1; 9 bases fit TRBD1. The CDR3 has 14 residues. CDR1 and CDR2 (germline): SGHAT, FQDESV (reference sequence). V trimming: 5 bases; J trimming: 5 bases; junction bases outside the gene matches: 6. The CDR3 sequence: CASSVDRGRTEAFF. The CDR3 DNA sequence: TGTGCCAGCAGCGTGGACAGGGGAAGGACTGAAGCTTTCTTT. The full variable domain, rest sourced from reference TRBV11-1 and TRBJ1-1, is EAEVAQSPRYKITEKSQAVAFWCDPISGHATLYWYRQILGQGPELLVQFQDESVVDDSQLPKDRFSAERLKGVDSTLKIQPAELGDSAMYLCASSVDRGRTEAFFGQGTRLTVV.

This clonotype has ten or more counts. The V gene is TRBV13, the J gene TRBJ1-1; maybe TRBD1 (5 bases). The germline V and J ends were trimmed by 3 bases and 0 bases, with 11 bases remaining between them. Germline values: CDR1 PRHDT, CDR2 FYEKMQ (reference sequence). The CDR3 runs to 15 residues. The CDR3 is CASSFWSGMNTEAFF. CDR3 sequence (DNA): TGTGCCAGCAGCTTCTGGTCAGGGATGAACACTGAAGCTTTCTTT. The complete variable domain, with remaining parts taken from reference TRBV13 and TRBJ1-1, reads AAGVIQSPRHLIKEKRETATLKCYPIPRHDTVYWYQQGPGQDPQFLISFYEKMQSDKGSIPDRFSAQQFSDYHSELNMSSLELGDSALYFCASSFWSGMNTEAFFGQGTRLTVV.

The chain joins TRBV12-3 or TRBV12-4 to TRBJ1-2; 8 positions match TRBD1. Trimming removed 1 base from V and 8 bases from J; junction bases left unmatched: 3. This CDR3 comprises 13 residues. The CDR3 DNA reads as TGTGCCAGCAGTTTAGGGGACAGGCAAGGCTACACCTTC. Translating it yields CASSLGDRQGYTF.

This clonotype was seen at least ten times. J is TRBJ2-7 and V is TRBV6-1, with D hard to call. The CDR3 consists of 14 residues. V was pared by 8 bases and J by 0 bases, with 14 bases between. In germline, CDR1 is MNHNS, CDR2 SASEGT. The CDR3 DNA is TGTGCCAGCGAAGCTGATTCTAGCTCCTACGAGCAGTACTTC. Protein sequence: CASEADSSSYEQYF.

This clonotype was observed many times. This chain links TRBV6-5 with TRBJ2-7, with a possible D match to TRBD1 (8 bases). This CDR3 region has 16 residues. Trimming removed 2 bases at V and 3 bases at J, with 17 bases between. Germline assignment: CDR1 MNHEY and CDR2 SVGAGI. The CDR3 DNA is TGTGCCAGCAGTTACAGCGGGACAGGTGACAACTACGAGCAGTACTTC. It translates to CASSYSGTGDNYEQYF.

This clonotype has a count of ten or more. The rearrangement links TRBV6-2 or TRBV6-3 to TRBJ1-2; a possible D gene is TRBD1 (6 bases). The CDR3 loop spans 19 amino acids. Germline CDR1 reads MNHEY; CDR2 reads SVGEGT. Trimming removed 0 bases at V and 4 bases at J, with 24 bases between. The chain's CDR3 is CASSYSLRAGVKLGYGYTF. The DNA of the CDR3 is TGTGCCAGCAGTTACTCCCTCAGGGCAGGGGTTAAGTTAGGCTATGGCTACACCTTC.

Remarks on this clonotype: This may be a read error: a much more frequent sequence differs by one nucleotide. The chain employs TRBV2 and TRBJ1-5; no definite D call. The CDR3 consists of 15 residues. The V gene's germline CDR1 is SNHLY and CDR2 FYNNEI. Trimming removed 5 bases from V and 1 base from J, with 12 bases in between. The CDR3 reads CASSPVRESNQPQHF. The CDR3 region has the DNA TGTGCCAGCAGTCCCGTGAGGGAGAGCAATCAGCCCCAGCATTTT.

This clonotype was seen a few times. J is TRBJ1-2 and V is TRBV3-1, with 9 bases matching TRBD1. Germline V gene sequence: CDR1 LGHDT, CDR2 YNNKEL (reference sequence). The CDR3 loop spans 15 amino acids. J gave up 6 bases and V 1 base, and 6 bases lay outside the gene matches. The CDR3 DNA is TGTGCCAGCAGCCAAGTAGGGGACAGGGCTGATGGCTACACCTTC. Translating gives CASSQVGDRADGYTF.

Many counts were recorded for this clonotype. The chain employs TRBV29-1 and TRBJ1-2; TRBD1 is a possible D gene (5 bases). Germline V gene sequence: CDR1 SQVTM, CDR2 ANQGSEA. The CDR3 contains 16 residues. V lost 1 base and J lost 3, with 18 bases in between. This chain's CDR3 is CSVEVSGLLPHYGYTF. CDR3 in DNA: TGCAGCGTTGAAGTTTCAGGGCTGCTGCCCCACTATGGCTACACCTTC.

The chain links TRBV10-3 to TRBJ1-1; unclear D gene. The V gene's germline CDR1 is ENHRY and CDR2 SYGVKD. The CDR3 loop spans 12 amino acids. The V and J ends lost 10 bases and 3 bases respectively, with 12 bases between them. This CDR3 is CATHGVDTEAFF. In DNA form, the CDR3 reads TGTGCCACCCACGGGGTGGACACTGAAGCTTTCTTT.

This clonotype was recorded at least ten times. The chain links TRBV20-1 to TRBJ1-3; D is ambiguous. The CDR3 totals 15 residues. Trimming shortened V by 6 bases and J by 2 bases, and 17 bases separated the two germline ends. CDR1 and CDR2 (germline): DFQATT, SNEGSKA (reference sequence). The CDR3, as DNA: TGCAGTGCCCGGAGACGGTTAGGAGCTGGAAACACCATATATTTT. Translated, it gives CSARRRLGAGNTIYF.

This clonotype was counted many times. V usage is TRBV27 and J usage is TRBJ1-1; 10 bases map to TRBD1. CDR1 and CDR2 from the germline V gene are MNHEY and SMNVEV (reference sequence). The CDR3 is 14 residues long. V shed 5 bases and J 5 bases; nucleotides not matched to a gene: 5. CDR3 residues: CASSPGTGVTEAFF. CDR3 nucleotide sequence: TGTGCCAGCAGTCCAGGGACAGGGGTGACTGAAGCTTTCTTT.

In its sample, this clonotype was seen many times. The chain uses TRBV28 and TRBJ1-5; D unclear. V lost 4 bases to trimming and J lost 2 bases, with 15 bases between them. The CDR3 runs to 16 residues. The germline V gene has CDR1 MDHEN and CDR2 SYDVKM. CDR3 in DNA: TGTGCCAGCAGTTCCCGGGGTTTGCGGGGCAATCAGCCCCAGCATTTT. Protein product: CASSSRGLRGNQPQHF.

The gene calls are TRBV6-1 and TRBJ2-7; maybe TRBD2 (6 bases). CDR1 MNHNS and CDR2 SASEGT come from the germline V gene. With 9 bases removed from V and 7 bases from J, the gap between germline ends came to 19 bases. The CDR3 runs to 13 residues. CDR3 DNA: TGTGCCAGACTAGGATCGACTAGGAATGAGCAGTACTTC. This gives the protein CARLGSTRNEQYF.

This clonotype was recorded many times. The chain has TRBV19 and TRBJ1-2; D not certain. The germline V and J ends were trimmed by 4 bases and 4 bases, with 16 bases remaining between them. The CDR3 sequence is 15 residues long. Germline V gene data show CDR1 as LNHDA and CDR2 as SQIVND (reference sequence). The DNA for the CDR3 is TGTGCCAGTAGTACGGAATCCCAGGCCCTCTATGGCTACACCTTC. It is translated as CASSTESQALYGYTF. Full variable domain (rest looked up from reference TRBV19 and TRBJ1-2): DGGITQSPKYLFRKEGQNVTLSCEQNLNHDAMYWYRQDPGQGLRLIYYSQIVNDFQKGDIAEGYSVSREKKESFPLTVTSAQKNPTAFYLCASSTESQALYGYTFGSGTRLTVV.

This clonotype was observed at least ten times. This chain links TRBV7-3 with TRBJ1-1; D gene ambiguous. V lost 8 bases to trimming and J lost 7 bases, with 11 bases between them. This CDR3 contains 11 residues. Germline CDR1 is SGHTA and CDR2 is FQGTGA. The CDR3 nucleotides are TGTGCCAGCTGGGTTGGATATGAAGCTTTCTTT. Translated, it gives CASWVGYEAFF.

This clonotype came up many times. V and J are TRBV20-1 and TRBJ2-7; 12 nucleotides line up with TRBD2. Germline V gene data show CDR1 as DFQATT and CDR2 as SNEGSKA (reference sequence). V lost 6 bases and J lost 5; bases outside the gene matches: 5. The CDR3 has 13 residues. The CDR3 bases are TGCAGTGCCCCGACTAGCGGGAGCCACGAGCAGTACTTC. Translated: CSAPTSGSHEQYF.

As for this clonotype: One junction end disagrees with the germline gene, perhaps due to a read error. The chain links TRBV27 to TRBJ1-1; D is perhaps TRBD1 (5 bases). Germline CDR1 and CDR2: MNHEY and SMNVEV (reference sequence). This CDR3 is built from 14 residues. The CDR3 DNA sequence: TGTGCCGTACACCCCGGGACTTTGAACACTGGAGCTTTCTTT. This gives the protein CAVHPGTLNTGAFF.